These 17 T cell receptor beta chains were sequenced from one sample in a study of blood T cell repertoires in COVID-19. Data came from immunoSEQ multiplex PCR; TCRdb stores just in-frame clones and leaves some out. The sample records roughly 340,000 clones, around 87% being singletons. Sample: PBMCs or T cells enriched from blood (not recorded which). The origin of the receptors is a man aged 35-49 years in a cohort exposed to, infected with or recovered from COVID-19 (not recorded which).

This chain connects TRBV6-5 to TRBJ2-1, with 8 bases aligning to TRBD2. After removal of 7 bases from V and 6 bases from J, the junction contained 8 bases not matched to a gene. The CDR3 spans 14 residues. Germline V gene data show CDR1 as MNHEY and CDR2 as SVGAGI. CDR3 in DNA: TGTGCCAGCACCGACGGGAGGGCCTTCAATGAGCAGTTCTTC. Its protein product is CASTDGRAFNEQFF.

The rearrangement links TRBV6-5 to TRBJ1-3; 8 positions match TRBD1. The trim removed 6 bases at V and 3 bases at J, leaving 7 bases unmatched. Germline V CDR1 and CDR2: MNHEY, SVGAGI. The CDR3 has 15 amino acids. The CDR3 reads CASRPDRVVGNTIYF. For the CDR3, the DNA is TGTGCCAGCAGACCGGACAGGGTAGTTGGAAACACCATATATTTT.

The CDR3 nucleotides are TGTGCTAGTGGTTTGGTACTCGGGGGAACTGAAAAACTGTTTTTT. Protein sequence: CASGLVLGGTEKLFF. The V call is TRBV12-5, the J call TRBJ1-4; TRBD1 might be the D (5 bases). The CDR3 covers 15 residues. The germline gives CDR1 LGHNT, CDR2 FRNRAP. V shed 0 bases and J shed 7 bases, with 12 bases lying between them.

V is TRBV18 and J is TRBJ1-2; D uncertain. CDR1 KGHSH and CDR2 LQKENI come from the germline V gene. This CDR3 has 15 amino acids. The V end lost 8 bases, the J end lost 5 bases, and 21 bases lay between the germline ends. CDR3 nucleotides: TGTGCCAGCACTCGAACTGCCCGGGAGGAGTATGGCTACACCTTC. It translates to CASTRTAREEYGYTF.

The rearrangement uses TRBV18 and TRBJ2-2; D is uncertain. The CDR3 runs to 13 residues. The germline CDR1 and CDR2 sequences are KGHSH and LQKENI. Deletions cut 2 bases from V and 5 bases from J, with 6 bases between. The DNA for the CDR3 is TGTGCCAGCTCACCAACACCGACCGGGGAGCTGTTTTTT. Translation: CASSPTPTGELFF. Full variable domain (missing parts from reference TRBV18 and TRBJ2-2): NAGVMQNPRHLVRRRGQEARLRCSPMKGHSHVYWYRQLPEEGLKFMVYLQKENIIDESGMPKERFSAEFPKEGPSILRIQQVVRGDSAAYFCASSPTPTGELFFGEGSRLTVL.

CDR3 loop: CATSRGTPPGYQPQHF. DNA for the CDR3: TGTGCCACCAGCAGAGGGACACCTCCAGGGTATCAGCCCCAGCATTTT. This chain uses TRBV15 with TRBJ1-5; possible D gene TRBD1, 5 bases. The CDR3 is 16 residues long. The germline CDR1 and CDR2 sequences are LNHNV and YYDKDF (reference sequence). The V end was cut by 1 base, the J end by 5 bases, with 15 bases between.

This chain connects TRBV4-2 to TRBJ1-4; TRBD1 matches 8 bases. Germline CDR1 LGHNA, CDR2 YNFKEQ. CDR3 length: 17 amino acids. V shed 0 bases and J 4 bases; nucleotides not matched to a gene: 7. CDR3 bases: TGTGCCAGCAGCCAAGAGGGGACAGGATCCTATAATGAAAAACTGTTTTTT. Translated, it gives CASSQEGTGSYNEKLFF.

The CDR3 loop is CASKTEDGNNYGYTF. CDR3 nucleotide sequence: TGTGCCAGCAAGACCGAGGACGGGAATAACTATGGCTACACCTTC. J is TRBJ1-2 and V is TRBV18; D uncertain. Germline V gene data show CDR1 as KGHSH and CDR2 as LQKENI. This CDR3 comprises 15 residues. With 8 bases removed from V and 1 base from J, the gap between germline ends came to 17 bases.

This clone showed up just a few times. The CDR3 sequence: CATAEGGASSYNEQFF. CDR3 DNA sequence: TGTGCCACAGCGGAGGGTGGGGCGAGCTCCTACAATGAGCAGTTCTTC. The J gene is TRBJ2-1, the V gene TRBV15; perhaps TRBD2 as D (6 bases). Trimming cost V 9 bases and J 0 bases, with 18 bases left between them. The CDR3 has 16 residues. From germline, CDR1 is LNHNV and CDR2 YYDKDF (reference sequence).

The CDR3 region is CASSLSGISYEQYF. CDR3 coding DNA: TGTGCCAGCAGCTTGAGCGGGATCTCCTACGAGCAGTACTTC. The rearrangement joins TRBV13 to TRBJ2-7, with TRBD2 matching 7 bases. Germline trimming cut 3 bases from V and 0 bases from J; bases unmatched to any gene: 2. The CDR3 covers 14 residues. CDR1 PRHDT and CDR2 FYEKMQ come from the germline V gene (reference sequence).

A remark on this clone: Within the sample, other DNA sequences also encode this same CDR3. The CDR3: CAWSRGRVYEQYF. The CDR3 bases are TGTGCCTGGAGTCGTGGGAGGGTCTACGAGCAGTACTTC. The rearrangement links TRBV30 to TRBJ2-7; TRBD2 matches 7 bases. This CDR3 is 13 amino acids long. The V gene's germline CDR1 is GTSNPN and CDR2 SVGIG (reference sequence). V shed 2 bases, J shed 3 bases, and the junction held 4 bases outside the gene matches.

V and J are TRBV29-1 and TRBJ1-2, with 10 bases fitting TRBD1. V was pared by 2 bases and J by 4 bases, with 4 bases of the junction left unmatched. The CDR3 runs 14 residues. Germline V CDR1 and CDR2: SQVTM, ANQGSEA. The CDR3 sequence: CSVERGTGVYGYTF. CDR3 sequence (DNA): TGCAGCGTTGAAAGGGGGACAGGGGTCTATGGCTACACCTTC.

The CDR3 spells CASSSGSQNEQFF. The CDR3 DNA reads TGTGCCAGCAGCTCCGGGTCTCAGAATGAGCAGTTCTTC. The chain combines TRBV5-4 with TRBJ2-1; D not certain. Trimming pared 3 bases from V and 7 bases from J, leaving 11 bases between. Per germline, CDR1 SGHNT and CDR2 YYREEE (reference sequence). There are 13 residues in the CDR3.

The rearrangement uses TRBV7-9 and TRBJ2-7; 8 bases map to TRBD2. Germline V gives CDR1 SEHNR, CDR2 FQNEAQ (reference sequence). Trimming removed 5 bases from V and 5 bases from J; junction bases left unmatched: 5. CDR3 size: 13 residues. The CDR3 region has the DNA TGTGCCAGCAGCACCGGGGGGGTTAACGAGCAGTACTTC. This translates into CASSTGGVNEQYF.

The V and J genes are TRBV27 and TRBJ1-2; 10 nucleotides agree with TRBD1. After removal of 6 bases from V and 7 bases from J, the junction contained 5 bases not matched to a gene. CDR3 length: 13 amino acids. The germline CDR1 and CDR2 sequences are MNHEY and SMNVEV (reference sequence). The CDR3 region is CASRDRGPTGYTF. CDR3 coding DNA: TGTGCCAGCAGAGACAGGGGGCCTACTGGCTACACCTTC.

In its sample, this clone was seen a few times. This chain connects TRBV7-9 to TRBJ2-7; 13 bases line up with TRBD2. Trimming took 5 bases from V and 2 from J; bases not matched to a gene: 3. Germline CDR1 SEHNR, CDR2 FQNEAQ (reference sequence). This CDR3 is built from 15 residues. The CDR3 loop is CASSPGTSGTYEQYF. As DNA, the CDR3 is TGTGCCAGCAGCCCAGGGACTAGCGGGACCTACGAGCAGTACTTC.

The chain links TRBV5-1 to TRBJ2-2; D uncertain. The CDR3 covers 15 residues. Germline loops: CDR1 SGHRS, CDR2 YFSETQ. V lost 1 base to trimming and J lost 2 bases, with 9 bases between them. The CDR3 is CASSLSADNTGELFF. DNA of the CDR3: TGCGCCAGCAGCTTGTCCGCAGATAACACCGGGGAGCTGTTTTTT.